A selection of T cell receptor beta chains follows, all from one sample in a study of T-cell reconstitution after alpha-beta-depleted transplantation in children. TCRdb analysed the PCR reads with MiXCR anew, one entry per CDR3 protein. The sample holds about 980,000 distinct CDR3 sequences, 25% to 35% seen once. The input for sequencing was PBMCs, mostly from graft donor cells, taken 360 days after TCRalphabeta/CD19-depleted stem cell transplant. The receptor source for this set is a boy under two years old who had a stem cell transplant for SCID, so the T cells may come from the graft donor. The CDR3 runs from the conserved cysteine through the conserved F or W. The D gene is left open where the match is weak. Some rows mark clone size as missing; the rest say once, few, many or name a class of expanded clone.

TRBJ2-7 TRBD1 - TRBV6-1 TGTGCCAGCACTAGAGAAGGGACAGCCCACGAGCAGTACTTC CASTREGTAHEQYF
TRBJ2-6 - few TRBV4-1 TGCGCCAGCAACCCCAAGGGTGCTGGGGCCAACGTCCTGACTTTC CASNPKGAGANVLTF
TRBJ2-1 - few TRBV5-1 TGCGCCAGCAGCCTGGACGGATTCAATGAGCAGTTCTTC CASSLDGFNEQFF
TRBJ2-7 - few TRBV10-2 TGCGCCAGCAGTGTGTCACACGCCTCCTACGAGCAGTACTTC CASSVSHASYEQYF
TRBJ1-4 - - TRBV5-1 TGCGCCAGCAGCCCCAGGACAGCTTCTAATGAAAAACTGTTTTTT CASSPRTASNEKLFF
TRBJ1-6 - - TRBV12-3/TRBV12-4 TGTGCCAGCAGTTTACGGACAGCAAGTAATTCACCCCTCCACTTT CASSLRTASNSPLHF
TRBJ2-7 TRBD2 few TRBV7-8 TGTGCCAGCAGCTCCACTAGCGGGGGACACTACGAGCAGTACTTC CASSSTSGGHYEQYF
TRBJ2-7 - - TRBV20-1 TGCAGTGCTAGCACGGGGACCCTCTCCTACGAGCAGTACTTC CSASTGTLSYEQYF
TRBJ2-3 - - TRBV2 TGTGCCAGCATTGATCTGGCGGGGAGCACAGATACGCAGTATTTT CASIDLAGSTDTQYF
TRBJ2-5 - - TRBV3-1 TGTGCCAGCAGCCAAGGATATAGACGGACAGTGGAGACCCAGTACTTC CASSQGYRRTVETQYF
TRBJ1-1 - - TRBV6-5 TGTGCCAGCAGTTTTACGTCAGTGGGCACTGAAGCTTTCTTT CASSFTSVGTEAFF
TRBJ1-1 - - TRBV12-3/TRBV12-4 TGTGCCAGCAGTTTGGGGGGCGGAAGTGCTGAAGCTTTCTTT CASSLGGGSAEAFF
TRBJ2-3 TRBD1 - TRBV28 TGTGCCAGCAGTTCCGACAGGGTCCCAGATACGCAGTATTTT CASSSDRVPDTQYF
TRBJ2-5 TRBD2 few TRBV27 TGTGCCAGCAGTTTATCCGGACTAGCGATGGTAATTCACCAAGAGACCCAGTACTTC CASSLSGLAMVIHQETQYF
TRBJ1-1 - - TRBV4-3 TGCGCCAGCAGCCAAGATCCGGCAGGGATGAACACTGAAGCTTTCTTT CASSQDPAGMNTEAFF
TRBJ1-2 - few TRBV7-2 TGTGCCAGCAGCTTTGGGGCGAATGGCTACACCTTC CASSFGANGYTF
TRBJ2-1 TRBD2 few TRBV5-1 TGCGCCAGCAGCTTGGGACTAGCGGGGGGCCAGAGGAATGAGCAGTTCTTC CASSLGLAGGQRNEQFF
TRBJ2-4 - few TRBV15 TGTGCCACCAGCAGAGGACAGGTACCTCTAGCCAAAAACATTCAGTACTTC CATSRGQVPLAKNIQYF
TRBJ2-1 TRBD1 - TRBV7-9 TGTGCCAGCAGCTTCGGACAGGGATTTTACAATGAGCAGTTCTTC CASSFGQGFYNEQFF
TRBJ2-1 TRBD1 - TRBV20-1 TGCAGTGCTAGTAGTGGGACAGGGGGCGGGAGGCAGTTCTTC CSASSGTGGGRQFF
TRBJ2-3 - many TRBV5-1 TGCGCCAGCAGCCCGACTAACACAGATACGCAGTATTTT CASSPTNTDTQYF
TRBJ2-3 - - TRBV4-2 TGTGCCAGCAGCCCGGGGCTAAGGGGGGCCTTAAGGGATACGCAGTATTTT CASSPGLRGALRDTQYF
TRBJ1-1 TRBD1 - TRBV2 TGTGCCAGCAGCGACAGGGGGCGAACTGAAGCTTTCTTT CASSDRGRTEAFF
TRBJ2-7 - few TRBV6-5 TGTGCCAGCAGTTACTCGACGGGACACTCCTACGAGCAGTACTTC CASSYSTGHSYEQYF
TRBJ2-2 - few TRBV6-1 TGTGCCAGCAGTGAAGACAGGGGACTTAACACCGGGGAGCTGTTTTTT CASSEDRGLNTGELFF
TRBJ2-3 - - TRBV6-2/TRBV6-3 TGTGCCAGCACCCAGAAGGGGGTGGATACGCAGTATTTT CASTQKGVDTQYF
TRBJ2-3 TRBD1 - TRBV9 TGTGCCAGCAGCGACGCTGAGGGGGCCAGTTTAAGCACAGATACGCAGTATTTT CASSDAEGASLSTDTQYF
TRBJ1-2 - - TRBV19 TGTGCCAGTAGTATCGGCTGGGATGGCTACACCTTC CASSIGWDGYTF
TRBJ1-2 TRBD1 once TRBV7-9 TGTGCCAGCAGCTTAAGGGGGCGGCCAGAGACCGATGGCTACACCTTC CASSLRGRPETDGYTF
TRBJ2-3 TRBD1 few TRBV20-1 TGCAGTTCGACAGGGAAGGGCACAGATACGCAGTATTTT CSSTGKGTDTQYF
TRBJ2-2 TRBD1 - TRBV6-1 TGTGCCAGCAGCATGGACAGGGTGAACACCGGGGAGCTGTTTTTT CASSMDRVNTGELFF
TRBJ2-1 TRBD1 few TRBV5-1 TGCGCCAGCAGCCGGGCCGGGACAGCCTACAATGAGCAGTTCTTC CASSRAGTAYNEQFF
TRBJ2-1 TRBD2 - TRBV7-3 TGTGCCAGCAGCTTAACCGTCTCTCCTAGCGGGGGGCATGAGCAGTTCTTC CASSLTVSPSGGHEQFF
TRBJ2-1 - few TRBV15 TGTGCCACCAGCAGGAATCCCTACAATGAGCAGTTCTTC CATSRNPYNEQFF
TRBJ2-3 TRBD2 - TRBV6-1 TGTGCCAGCAGGCGGGGGTCCCGCACAGATACGCAGTATTTT CASRRGSRTDTQYF
TRBJ2-7 - - TRBV20-1 TGCAGTGCTAGAGATAGGGGAATTGGCTACGAGCAGTACTTC CSARDRGIGYEQYF
TRBJ2-1 TRBD2 - TRBV28 TGTGCCAGCATACGTAGCGGGGGCCCCTATAATGAGCAGTTCTTC CASIRSGGPYNEQFF
TRBJ1-6 TRBD1 - TRBV28 TGTGCCAGCAGTTTAGCAGGGGACAGGGTTTATTCACCCCTCCACTTT CASSLAGDRVYSPLHF
TRBJ2-1 TRBD1 - TRBV28 TGTGCCAGCAGTCGGACAGGGTCCAATCCTGAGCAGTTCTTC CASSRTGSNPEQFF
TRBJ2-5 TRBD2 few TRBV7-2 TGTGCCAGCAGCTCGGGACTAGCGGGGGCGCGGGAGACCCAGTACTTC CASSSGLAGARETQYF
TRBJ2-1 - once TRBV7-9 TGTGCCAGCAGCTTAGATTTGGCAAGCAATGAGCAGTTCTTC CASSLDLASNEQFF
TRBJ1-1 - - TRBV7-3 TGTGCCAGCAGCTTACTTGCGTACACTGAAGCTTTCTTT CASSLLAYTEAFF
TRBJ2-1 - few TRBV12-3/TRBV12-4 TGTGCCAGCAGTTTACACAATCCAGACAATGAGCAGTTCTTC CASSLHNPDNEQFF
TRBJ2-3 - few TRBV5-5 TGTGCCAGCAGCTTGGCCATTTCTACGCAGTATTTT CASSLAISTQYF
TRBJ1-5 TRBD1 - TRBV15 TGTGCCACCAGCAGAGACCAGGGGGCATACCAGCCCCAGCATTTT CATSRDQGAYQPQHF
TRBJ2-7 TRBD2 once TRBV12-3/TRBV12-4 TGTGCCAGCAGTCCCAGTGGCGGGGGGAGCTCCTACGAGCAGTACTTC CASSPSGGGSSYEQYF
TRBJ2-2 - - TRBV20-1 TGCAGTGCTAGAGAAGCACCGACAGCGAACACCGGGGAGCTGTTTTTT CSAREAPTANTGELFF
TRBJ1-6 TRBD1 - TRBV27 TGTGCCAGCAGTGTACAGGGGGCATATTCACCCCTCCACTTT CASSVQGAYSPLHF